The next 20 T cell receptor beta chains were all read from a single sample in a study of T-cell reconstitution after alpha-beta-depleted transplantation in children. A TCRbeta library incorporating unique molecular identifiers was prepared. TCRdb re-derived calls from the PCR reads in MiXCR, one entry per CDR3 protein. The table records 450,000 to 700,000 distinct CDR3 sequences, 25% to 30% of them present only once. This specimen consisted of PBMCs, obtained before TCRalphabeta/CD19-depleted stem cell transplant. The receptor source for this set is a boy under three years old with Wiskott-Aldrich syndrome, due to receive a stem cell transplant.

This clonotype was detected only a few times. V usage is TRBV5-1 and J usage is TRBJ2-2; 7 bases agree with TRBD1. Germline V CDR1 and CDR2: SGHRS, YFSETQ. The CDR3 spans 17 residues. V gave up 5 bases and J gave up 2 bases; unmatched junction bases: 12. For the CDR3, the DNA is TGCGCCAGCAGGACGAACGATCGACAGGGAAACACCGGGGAGCTGTTTTTT. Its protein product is CASRTNDRQGNTGELFF.

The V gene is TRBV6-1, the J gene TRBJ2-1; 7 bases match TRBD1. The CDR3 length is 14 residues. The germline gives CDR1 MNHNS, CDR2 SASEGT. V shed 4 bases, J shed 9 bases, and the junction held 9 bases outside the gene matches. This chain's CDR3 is CASSATTGFTEQFF. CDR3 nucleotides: TGTGCCAGCAGTGCAACGACAGGGTTCACTGAGCAGTTCTTC.

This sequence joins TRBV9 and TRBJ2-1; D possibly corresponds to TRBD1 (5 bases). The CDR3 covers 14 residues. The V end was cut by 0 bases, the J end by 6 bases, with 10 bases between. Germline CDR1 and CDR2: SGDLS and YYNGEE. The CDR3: CASSVVWGGNEQFF. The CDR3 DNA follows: TGTGCCAGCAGCGTAGTTTGGGGCGGCAATGAGCAGTTCTTC.

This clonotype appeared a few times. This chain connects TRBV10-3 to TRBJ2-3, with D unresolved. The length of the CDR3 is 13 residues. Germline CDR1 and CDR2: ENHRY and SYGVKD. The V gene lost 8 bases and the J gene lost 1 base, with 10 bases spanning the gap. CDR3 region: CAISPVGTDTQYF. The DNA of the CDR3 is TGTGCCATCTCCCCGGTCGGCACAGATACGCAGTATTTT.

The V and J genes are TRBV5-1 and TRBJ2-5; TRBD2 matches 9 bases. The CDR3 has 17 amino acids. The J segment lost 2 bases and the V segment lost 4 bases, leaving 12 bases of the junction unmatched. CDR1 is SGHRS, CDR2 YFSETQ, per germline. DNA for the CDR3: TGCGCCAGCAGCGTAAGTCCTAGCGGGACCCTTCAAGAGACCCAGTACTTC. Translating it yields CASSVSPSGTLQETQYF.

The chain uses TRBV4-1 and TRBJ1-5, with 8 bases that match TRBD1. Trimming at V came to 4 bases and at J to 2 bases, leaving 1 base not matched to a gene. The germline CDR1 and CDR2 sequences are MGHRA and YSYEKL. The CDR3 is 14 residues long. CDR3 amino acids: CASSPQGGNQPQHF. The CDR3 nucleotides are TGCGCCAGCAGCCCACAGGGGGGCAATCAGCCCCAGCATTTT.

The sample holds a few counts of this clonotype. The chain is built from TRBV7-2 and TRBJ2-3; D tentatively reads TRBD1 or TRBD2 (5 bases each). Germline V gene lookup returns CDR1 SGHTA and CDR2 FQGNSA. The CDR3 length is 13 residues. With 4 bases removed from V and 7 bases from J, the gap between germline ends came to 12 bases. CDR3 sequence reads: CASSSGTLNTQYF. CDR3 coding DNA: TGTGCCAGCAGCTCGGGGACCCTCAATACGCAGTATTTT.

For the CDR3, the DNA is TGTGCCAGCAGCTTAGGAGCGGGAGGCGGCACAGATACGCAGTATTTT. Protein: CASSLGAGGGTDTQYF. This chain uses TRBV7-9 with TRBJ2-3; 9 nucleotides agree with TRBD2. The V gene's germline CDR1 is SEHNR and CDR2 FQNEAQ (reference sequence). The CDR3 has 16 residues. The V segment lost 1 base and the J segment 1 base; nucleotides outside the gene matches: 3.

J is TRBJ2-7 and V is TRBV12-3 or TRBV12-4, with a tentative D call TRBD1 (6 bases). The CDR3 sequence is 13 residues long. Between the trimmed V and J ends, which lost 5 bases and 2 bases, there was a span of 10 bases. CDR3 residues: CASSRDTPYEQYF. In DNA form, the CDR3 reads TGTGCCAGCAGTCGGGACACCCCCTACGAGCAGTACTTC.

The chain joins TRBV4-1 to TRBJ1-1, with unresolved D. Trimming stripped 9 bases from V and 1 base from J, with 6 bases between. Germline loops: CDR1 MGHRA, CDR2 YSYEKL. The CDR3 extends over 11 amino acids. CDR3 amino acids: CASARNTEAFF. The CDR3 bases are TGCGCCAGTGCAAGGAACACTGAAGCTTTCTTT.

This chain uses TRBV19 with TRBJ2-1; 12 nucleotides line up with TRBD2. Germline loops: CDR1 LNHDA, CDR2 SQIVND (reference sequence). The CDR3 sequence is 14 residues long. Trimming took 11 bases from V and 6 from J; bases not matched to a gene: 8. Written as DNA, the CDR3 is TGTGCCGGGTCTCCGGGACTAGCGGGCAATGAGCAGTTCTTC. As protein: CAGSPGLAGNEQFF.

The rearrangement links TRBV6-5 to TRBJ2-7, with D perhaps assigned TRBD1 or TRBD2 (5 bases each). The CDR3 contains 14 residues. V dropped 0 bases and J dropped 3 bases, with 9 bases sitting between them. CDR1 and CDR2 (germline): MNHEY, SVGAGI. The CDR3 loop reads CASSYSRGVYEQYF. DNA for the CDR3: TGTGCCAGCAGTTACTCAAGGGGAGTCTACGAGCAGTACTTC.

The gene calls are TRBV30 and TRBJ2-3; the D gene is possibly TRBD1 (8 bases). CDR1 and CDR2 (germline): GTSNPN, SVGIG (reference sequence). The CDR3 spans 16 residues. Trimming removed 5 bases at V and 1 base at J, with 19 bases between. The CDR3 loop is CAWGGAGGRGTDTQYF. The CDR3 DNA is TGTGCCTGGGGGGGGGCAGGGGGCCGAGGCACAGATACGCAGTATTTT.

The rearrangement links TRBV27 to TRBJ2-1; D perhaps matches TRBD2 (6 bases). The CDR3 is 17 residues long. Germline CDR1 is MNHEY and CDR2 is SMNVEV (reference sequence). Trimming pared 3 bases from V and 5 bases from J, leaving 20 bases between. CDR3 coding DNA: TGTGCCAGCAGTTTTGTGGCGTGGTTAGCGGTAAACAATGAGCAGTTCTTC. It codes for CASSFVAWLAVNNEQFF.

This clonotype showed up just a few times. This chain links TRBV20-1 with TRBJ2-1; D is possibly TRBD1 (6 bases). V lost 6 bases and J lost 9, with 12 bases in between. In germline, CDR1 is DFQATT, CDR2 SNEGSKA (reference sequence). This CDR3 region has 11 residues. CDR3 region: CSAQGHSEQFF. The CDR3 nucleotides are TGCAGTGCCCAGGGGCACAGTGAGCAGTTCTTC.

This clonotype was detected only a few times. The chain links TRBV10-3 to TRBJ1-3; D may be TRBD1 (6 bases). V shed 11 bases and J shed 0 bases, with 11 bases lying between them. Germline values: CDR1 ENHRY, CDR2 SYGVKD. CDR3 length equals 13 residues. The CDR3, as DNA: TGTGCCTTTAGGGGGGACTCTGGAAACACCATATATTTT. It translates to CAFRGDSGNTIYF.

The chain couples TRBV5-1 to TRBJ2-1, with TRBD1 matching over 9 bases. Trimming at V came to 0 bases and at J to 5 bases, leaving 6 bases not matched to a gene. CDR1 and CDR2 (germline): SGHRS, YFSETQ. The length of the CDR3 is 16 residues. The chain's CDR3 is CASSLVRTGVDNEQFF. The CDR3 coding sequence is TGCGCCAGCAGCTTGGTAAGGACAGGGGTGGACAATGAGCAGTTCTTC.

The DNA of the CDR3 is TGTGCCATCAGTGAAAGCGGGAGCCCTCTCTCCACAGATACGCAGTATTTT. It encodes CAISESGSPLSTDTQYF. The chain couples TRBV10-3 to TRBJ2-3; 8 bases fit TRBD2. The V segment lost 3 bases and the J segment 2 bases; nucleotides outside the gene matches: 10. The CDR3 consists of 17 residues. Germline V CDR1 and CDR2: ENHRY, SYGVKD.

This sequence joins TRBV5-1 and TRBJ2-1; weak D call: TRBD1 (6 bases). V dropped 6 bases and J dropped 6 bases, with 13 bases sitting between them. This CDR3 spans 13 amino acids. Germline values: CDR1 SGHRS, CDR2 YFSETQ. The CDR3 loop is CASTQGIGNEQFF. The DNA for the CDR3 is TGCGCCAGCACGCAGGGGATCGGCAATGAGCAGTTCTTC. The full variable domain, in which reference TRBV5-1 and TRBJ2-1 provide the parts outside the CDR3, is KAGVTQTPRYLIKTRGQQVTLSCSPISGHRSVSWYQQTPGQGLQFLFEYFSETQRNKGNFPGRFSGRQFSNSRSEMNVSTLELGDSALYLCASTQGIGNEQFFGPGTRLTVL.

The CDR3 DNA follows: TGTGCCAGCAGTGAACGACTAAAAGAGACCCAGTACTTC. Its protein is CASSERLKETQYF. The rearrangement joins TRBV6-1 to TRBJ2-5; D is possibly TRBD2 (5 bases). The CDR3 covers 13 residues. V lost 2 bases and J 3 bases, leaving 7 bases between the germline ends. The V gene's germline CDR1 is MNHNS and CDR2 SASEGT.